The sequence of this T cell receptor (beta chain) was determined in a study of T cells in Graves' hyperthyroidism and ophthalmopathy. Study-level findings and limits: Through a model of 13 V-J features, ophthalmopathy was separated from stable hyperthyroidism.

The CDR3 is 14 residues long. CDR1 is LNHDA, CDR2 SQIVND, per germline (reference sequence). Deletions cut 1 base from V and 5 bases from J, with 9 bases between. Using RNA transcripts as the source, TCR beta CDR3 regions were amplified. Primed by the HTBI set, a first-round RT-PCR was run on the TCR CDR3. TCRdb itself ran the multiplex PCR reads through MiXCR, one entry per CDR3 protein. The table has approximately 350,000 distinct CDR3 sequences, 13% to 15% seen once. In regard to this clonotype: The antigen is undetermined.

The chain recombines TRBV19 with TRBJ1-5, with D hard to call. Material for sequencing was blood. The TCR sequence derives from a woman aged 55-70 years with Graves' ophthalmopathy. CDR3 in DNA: TGTGCCAGTAGTATAGTGTCGTTGGATCAGCCCCAGCATTTT. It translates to CASSIVSLDQPQHF.